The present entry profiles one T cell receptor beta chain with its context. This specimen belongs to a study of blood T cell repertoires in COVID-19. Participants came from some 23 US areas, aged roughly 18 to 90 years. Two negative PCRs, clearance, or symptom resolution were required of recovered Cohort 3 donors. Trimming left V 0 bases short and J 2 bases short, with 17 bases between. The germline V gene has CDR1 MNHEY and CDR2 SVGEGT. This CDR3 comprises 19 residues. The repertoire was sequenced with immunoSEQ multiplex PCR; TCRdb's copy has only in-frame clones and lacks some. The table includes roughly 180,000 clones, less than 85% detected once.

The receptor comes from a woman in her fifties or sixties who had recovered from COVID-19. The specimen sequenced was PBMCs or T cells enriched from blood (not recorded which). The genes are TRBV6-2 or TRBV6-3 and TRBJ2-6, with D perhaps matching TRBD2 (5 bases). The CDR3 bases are TGTGCCAGCAGTTACTCGAGGGCAGCCTTATCCCCTGGGGCCAACGTCCTGACTTTC. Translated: CASSYSRAALSPGANVLTF.